This T cell receptor beta chain was sequenced during a study of Graves' ophthalmopathy and Graves' hyperthyroidism. The TCR beta CDR3 regions underwent amplification from RNA transcripts. The first-round RT-PCR employed HTBI primers together with the Qiagen OneStep RT-PCR kit. A multiplex PCR was then performed as the second round. In TCRdb, the multiplex PCR reads were re-called with MiXCR into one record per CDR3 protein. Among roughly 500,000 distinct CDR3 sequences listed, roughly an eighth were seen once. This clonotype has a handful of counts. Presentation of ophthalmopathy in the donors involved moderate-to-severe activity, CAS ≥3, NOSPECS ≥4 and a duration under 3 months. Diagnostic conclusions were grounded in clinical symptoms, serum thyroxine, TRAb, thyroid ultrasound and orbital computed tomography. Trimming took 8 bases from V and 3 from J; bases not matched to a gene: 9. The CDR3 is made up of 16 amino acids.

The sequence was obtained from a woman in her 30s with Graves' ophthalmopathy. Sequenced material: blood. The chain couples TRBV12-3 or TRBV12-4 to TRBJ1-4, with TRBD1 matching 10 bases. The CDR3 loop is CASLKRTGGPNEKLFF. Written as DNA, the CDR3 is TGTGCCAGCCTGAAGAGGACAGGGGGGCCTAATGAAAAACTGTTTTTT.